This T cell receptor beta chain was found in a study of CD4 T cells in relation to SARS-CoV-2 and coronaviruses. This clone was detected a few times. The antigen remains undetermined. V was trimmed by 3 bases and J by 4 bases, leaving 15 bases between them. Germline-derived CDR1 and CDR2 are SGHTA and FQGNSA. CDR3 length: 16 residues. Before the COVID-19 pandemic, during about 2010-2019, CD4+ T cells were taken from unexposed donors. After roughly ten days of culture, CD4+ T cells were isolated. Produced via immunoSEQ multiplex PCR; TCRdb's table is partial and in-frame only. The sample consists of tens of thousands of clones, around 73% of them appearing once.

Source material: CD4+ T cells from PBMCs, cultured in vitro. The clonotype originates from a human donor in good health. The V call is TRBV7-2, the J call TRBJ2-2, with D uncertain. In nucleotides, the CDR3 is TGTGCCAGCAGCTTGGTTGGTCGGGTGAGCACCGGGGAGCTGTTTTTT. Translation gives CASSLVGRVSTGELFF.